This T cell receptor (beta chain) emerged from a study of blood T cell repertoires in COVID-19. Study at large: COVID-19 samples collected from the United States, Italy and Spain covered acute and convalescent phases. The analysed material was cDNA or gDNA that came from T cells, B-cell-depleted T cells, or PBMCs.

Original analysis: Researchers report that nucleated cell counts were estimated from reference gene primer amplification. Clones were sequenced by immunoSEQ multiplex PCR, and TCRdb holds only the in-frame ones, with some missing. Clone size and V and J calls were adopted from that table, with D and trimming inferred from the DNA. The table shows under 300,000 clones, with roughly four fifths occurring only once. This CDR3 contains 14 residues. Germline V gene sequence: CDR1 LNHDA, CDR2 SQIVND (reference sequence). The ends lost 5 bases at V and 2 bases at J; junction bases unmatched: 5. The specimen sequenced was peripheral blood. This chain joins TRBV19 and TRBJ2-7; 8 nucleotides agree with TRBD1. This TCR came from a woman aged 18-29 years with acute or convalescent COVID-19. The CDR3 DNA reads TGTGCCAGTAGTCACGGGACAGGAGCCTACGAGCAGTACTTC. Its protein product is CASSHGTGAYEQYF.